Listed here is a single T cell receptor beta chain. The antigen remains undetermined. Trimming removed 2 bases at V and 10 bases at J, with 18 bases between. The CDR3 runs to 15 residues. Germline V gene lookup returns CDR1 KGHSH and CDR2 LQKENI. The data derive from a study of T cells in localized non-small cell lung cancer. Findings of the study overall: Multi-region tumor sequencing was not done, so intratumor heterogeneity could not be excluded. Out of the top 100 tumor clones, a median approximately 57 were seen in adjacent lung. Uninvolved adjacent lung had higher T cell clonality than tumor and all other tissues.

Lung tissue at least 2 cm from the tumor margin was confirmed free of atypia. Sequenced by immunoSEQ multiplex PCR; TCRdb stores in-frame clones only, minus some. The sample yields almost 850 clones, roughly 27% seen once. This TCR came from a woman between 40 and 69 years old with stage I squamous cell lung carcinoma. J is TRBJ1-5 and V is TRBV18, with a tentative D call TRBD1 (6 bases). The material sequenced was normal lung tissue next to the tumor, taken before any cancer treatment. The CDR3 coding sequence is TGTGCCAGCTCACCAAGCAGCAAAGGGACAAGACCCCAGCATTTT. Protein: CASSPSSKGTRPQHF.